The rows below give T cell receptor beta chains drawn from one sample of a study of T-cell reconstitution after alpha-beta-depleted transplantation in children. TCRdb analysed the PCR reads with MiXCR anew, one entry per CDR3 protein. The sample shows about 440,000 distinct CDR3 sequences, around two fifths of them seen only once. The input for sequencing was PBMCs, taken before TCRalphabeta/CD19-depleted stem cell transplant. The receptors were sampled from a girl aged 2 to 10 with aplastic anemia, due to receive a stem cell transplant. Both conserved end residues are part of each CDR3. The order of the fields is clone size, V gene, D gene, J gene, CDR3 DNA, CDR3 protein. D genes are given only for firm matches. Size is stated for part of the rows, as once, few or many counts, or as a class when the clone is expanded.

clone size: few
V gene: TRBV11-2
D gene: NA
J gene: TRBJ2-1
CDR3 DNA: TGTGCCAGCAGCTTCGTATCCTACAATGAGCAGTTCTTC
CDR3 protein: CASSFVSYNEQFF

clone size: many
V gene: TRBV7-2
D gene: TRBD2
J gene: TRBJ2-7
CDR3 DNA: TGTGCCAGCAGCTTAGGTCCTAGCGGGAGGGGCGAGCAGTACTTC
CDR3 protein: CASSLGPSGRGEQYF

clone size: few
V gene: TRBV7-2
D gene: TRBD2
J gene: TRBJ2-7
CDR3 DNA: TGTGCCAGCAGCTTAGGACTAGCGGGAGGGCCCGAGCAGTACTTC
CDR3 protein: CASSLGLAGGPEQYF

clone size: NA
V gene: TRBV27
D gene: TRBD2
J gene: TRBJ2-2
CDR3 DNA: TGTGCCAGCAGTCCCCAGACTAGCGACACCGGGGAGCTGTTTTTT
CDR3 protein: CASSPQTSDTGELFF

clone size: few
V gene: TRBV6-2/TRBV6-3
D gene: TRBD2
J gene: TRBJ2-3
CDR3 DNA: TGTGCCAGCAGACTCGTCGGGACTAGCGGGAGTAGAACAGATACGCAGTATTTT
CDR3 protein: CASRLVGTSGSRTDTQYF

clone size: NA
V gene: TRBV5-5
D gene: NA
J gene: TRBJ2-7
CDR3 DNA: TGTGCCAGCAGCTCGGGGGACTTCGGCTACGAGCAGTACTTC
CDR3 protein: CASSSGDFGYEQYF

clone size: few
V gene: TRBV27
D gene: NA
J gene: TRBJ2-7
CDR3 DNA: TGTGCCAGCAGACCCGGAGTGGGTGAGCAGTACTTC
CDR3 protein: CASRPGVGEQYF

clone size: NA
V gene: TRBV7-6
D gene: NA
J gene: TRBJ1-5
CDR3 DNA: TGTGCCAGCAGCGAAGGGGCAAATCAGCCCCAGCATTTT
CDR3 protein: CASSEGANQPQHF

clone size: NA
V gene: TRBV28
D gene: TRBD2
J gene: TRBJ2-5
CDR3 DNA: TGTGCCAGCAGGGTAGCGGGGGGGCAAGAGACCCAGTACTTC
CDR3 protein: CASRVAGGQETQYF

clone size: NA
V gene: TRBV13
D gene: NA
J gene: TRBJ2-3
CDR3 DNA: TGTGCCTCGCTACTCGCAGCTCGAGGGATCCGGGCAGATACGCAGTATTTT
CDR3 protein: CASLLAARGIRADTQYF

clone size: NA
V gene: TRBV25-1
D gene: NA
J gene: TRBJ1-1
CDR3 DNA: TGTGCCAGCAGTGGGCATCACAGGGTCCGGGCTGAAGCTTTCTTT
CDR3 protein: CASSGHHRVRAEAFF

clone size: NA
V gene: TRBV20-1
D gene: NA
J gene: TRBJ2-5
CDR3 DNA: TGCAGTGCTAGAGAGCTTCGCGGGGTTCAAGAGACCCAGTACTTC
CDR3 protein: CSARELRGVQETQYF

clone size: once
V gene: TRBV28
D gene: NA
J gene: TRBJ2-5
CDR3 DNA: TGTGCCAGCAGCCGTGGGGTGGCGGAGACCCAGTACTTC
CDR3 protein: CASSRGVAETQYF

clone size: many
V gene: TRBV6-1
D gene: TRBD1
J gene: TRBJ2-2
CDR3 DNA: TGTGCCAGCAGTGGGGGGACAGACACGAACACCGGGGAGCTGTTTTTT
CDR3 protein: CASSGGTDTNTGELFF

clone size: few
V gene: TRBV20-1
D gene: NA
J gene: TRBJ2-5
CDR3 DNA: TGCAGTGCTCTACAGACTCCACAAGAGACCCAGTACTTC
CDR3 protein: CSALQTPQETQYF

clone size: NA
V gene: TRBV20-1
D gene: TRBD1
J gene: TRBJ1-2
CDR3 DNA: TGCAGTGCTATGGGGGCCCACAGGGGCCCCAGACAGACCTTC
CDR3 protein: CSAMGAHRGPRQTF

clone size: few
V gene: TRBV20-1
D gene: TRBD2
J gene: TRBJ2-2
CDR3 DNA: TGCAGTGCTAGAGCGAGCGGGACGAGGGAGCTGTTTTTT
CDR3 protein: CSARASGTRELFF

clone size: many
V gene: TRBV7-2
D gene: NA
J gene: TRBJ2-7
CDR3 DNA: TGTGCCAGCAGCCCCCTTAGTAGAAACAGGGGCGCGGGGTACGAGCAGTACTTC
CDR3 protein: CASSPLSRNRGAGYEQYF

clone size: NA
V gene: TRBV6-1
D gene: TRBD2
J gene: TRBJ2-7
CDR3 DNA: TGTGCCAGCAGCGCCGGGACTAGCCAATACGAGCAGTACTTC
CDR3 protein: CASSAGTSQYEQYF

clone size: few
V gene: TRBV27
D gene: NA
J gene: TRBJ2-1
CDR3 DNA: TGTGCCAGCAGCTTATGGGCGGTGGCGGGATCGCGCAATGAGCAGTTCTTC
CDR3 protein: CASSLWAVAGSRNEQFF

clone size: few
V gene: TRBV7-2
D gene: TRBD2
J gene: TRBJ2-7
CDR3 DNA: TGTGCCAGCAGCTTAAAAGCGGGAGATCACTACGAGCAGTACTTC
CDR3 protein: CASSLKAGDHYEQYF

clone size: NA
V gene: TRBV28
D gene: NA
J gene: TRBJ2-1
CDR3 DNA: TGTGCCAGCAGTTTTTTTAGGCGAAATGAGCAGTTCTTC
CDR3 protein: CASSFFRRNEQFF

clone size: NA
V gene: TRBV7-9
D gene: TRBD1
J gene: TRBJ2-6
CDR3 DNA: TGTGCCAGCAGCTACGTGACAGGGTTCTCTGGGGCCAACGTCCTGACTTTC
CDR3 protein: CASSYVTGFSGANVLTF

clone size: NA
V gene: TRBV18
D gene: NA
J gene: TRBJ2-7
CDR3 DNA: TGTGCCAGCTCCCATACAGGCGCACCCCAAAGAAGCGAGCAGTACTTC
CDR3 protein: CASSHTGAPQRSEQYF

clone size: NA
V gene: TRBV10-3
D gene: NA
J gene: TRBJ2-5
CDR3 DNA: TGTGCCATCAGTGAAGACAGTTACCAAGAGACCCAGTACTTC
CDR3 protein: CAISEDSYQETQYF

clone size: NA
V gene: TRBV11-2
D gene: TRBD1
J gene: TRBJ2-1
CDR3 DNA: TGTGCCAGCAGCTTCCCGTCTGGGGACAGGTTTCCCTCCTACAATGAGCAGTTCTTC
CDR3 protein: CASSFPSGDRFPSYNEQFF

clone size: many
V gene: TRBV3-1
D gene: TRBD2
J gene: TRBJ2-7
CDR3 DNA: TGTGCCAGCAGCCCGGCGGCTAGCGGCTCCTACGAGCAGTACTTC
CDR3 protein: CASSPAASGSYEQYF

clone size: many
V gene: TRBV5-1
D gene: NA
J gene: TRBJ1-1
CDR3 DNA: TGCGCCAGCAGCTCCGGGACATTAGCCACTGAAGCTTTCTTT
CDR3 protein: CASSSGTLATEAFF

clone size: NA
V gene: TRBV29-1
D gene: TRBD1
J gene: TRBJ1-2
CDR3 DNA: TGCAGCGTTGGTAGTTCGGACAGGGTGGCCTATGGCTACACCTTC
CDR3 protein: CSVGSSDRVAYGYTF

clone size: NA
V gene: TRBV6-2/TRBV6-3
D gene: NA
J gene: TRBJ2-1
CDR3 DNA: TGTGCCAGCACATACCCGGGTCTGGGAAGGGAGCAGTTCTTC
CDR3 protein: CASTYPGLGREQFF

clone size: once
V gene: TRBV29-1
D gene: NA
J gene: TRBJ2-2
CDR3 DNA: TGCAGCGTTGCGAGAGGAAGGGCCGGGGAGCTGTTTTTT
CDR3 protein: CSVARGRAGELFF

clone size: once
V gene: TRBV20-1
D gene: TRBD2
J gene: TRBJ2-1
CDR3 DNA: TGCAGTGCTAGAGGGGTGGTACTAGCGCCCACCAATGAGCAGTTCTTC
CDR3 protein: CSARGVVLAPTNEQFF

clone size: NA
V gene: TRBV28
D gene: NA
J gene: TRBJ2-2
CDR3 DNA: TGTGCCAGCAGTACAGGGTCCGGGGAGCTGTTTTTT
CDR3 protein: CASSTGSGELFF

clone size: NA
V gene: TRBV29-1
D gene: NA
J gene: TRBJ2-7
CDR3 DNA: TGCAGCGTCCTTTTCCCCCAGGACGAGCAGTACTTC
CDR3 protein: CSVLFPQDEQYF

clone size: NA
V gene: TRBV29-1
D gene: NA
J gene: TRBJ2-7
CDR3 DNA: TGCAGCGTTCGTCGGGGGGCATCCTACGAGCAGTACTTC
CDR3 protein: CSVRRGASYEQYF

clone size: NA
V gene: TRBV27
D gene: NA
J gene: TRBJ2-3
CDR3 DNA: TGTGCCAGCAGTGCCACCTGGGGAAATACGCAGTATTTT
CDR3 protein: CASSATWGNTQYF

clone size: NA
V gene: TRBV20-1
D gene: NA
J gene: TRBJ2-2
CDR3 DNA: TGCAGTGCTAGAGATTGGGACAAGAACACCGGGGAGCTGTTTTTT
CDR3 protein: CSARDWDKNTGELFF

clone size: few
V gene: TRBV12-3/TRBV12-4
D gene: NA
J gene: TRBJ1-1
CDR3 DNA: TGTGCCAGCAGTTTCCCAGGGATGAACACTGAAGCTTTCTTT
CDR3 protein: CASSFPGMNTEAFF

clone size: few
V gene: TRBV11-2
D gene: NA
J gene: TRBJ2-3
CDR3 DNA: TGTGCCAGCAGCTCCCGCCGAGATACGCAGTATTTT
CDR3 protein: CASSSRRDTQYF

clone size: NA
V gene: TRBV3-1
D gene: TRBD2
J gene: TRBJ2-1
CDR3 DNA: TGTGCCAGCAGTTGGCTAGCGGGAGGGGGTGAGCAGTTCTTC
CDR3 protein: CASSWLAGGGEQFF